A single T cell receptor (beta chain) is shown here with its context. Its antigen is undetermined. This CDR3 is built from 15 residues. Germline-derived CDR1 and CDR2 are SGHNT and YYREEE (reference sequence). The V segment lost 3 bases and the J segment 3 bases; nucleotides outside the gene matches: 4. These data are taken from a study of T cells after yellow fever vaccination. TCRdb re-derived calls from the 5' RACE reads in MiXCR, one entry per CDR3 protein. The sample consists of a few hundred thousand distinct CDR3 sequences, around 10% of them appearing once. General observations from the study: Any FACS-sorted repertoire could hold abundant clonotypes that contaminate it from the bulk population.

Sample: PBMCs, taken on the day of the first yellow fever vaccination. The receptor was derived from a man aged 18 to 29 who received the YFV17D yellow fever vaccine. The chain joins TRBV5-4 to TRBJ2-3; 10 nucleotides agree with TRBD2. Written as DNA, the CDR3 is TGTGCCAGCAGCTCTACTAGCGGGGAGACAGATACGCAGTATTTT. It specifies CASSSTSGETDTQYF.